This T cell receptor beta chain stems from a study of shared clonotypes between healthy human individuals. Study results and limitations: Deeper or shallower sequencing was expected to change how clonotypes are shared among donors. Sampling used blood alone; tissue repertoires probably differ.

Notes on this clone: Antigen unknown.

CD45RO negativity and positive selection for CCR7 defined naive CD8 cells, a population that excluded terminally differentiated effector memory CD45RA+ cells. V lost 0 bases, J lost 7 bases, and 10 bases lay in between. Germline CDR1 reads MNHEY; CDR2 reads SMNVEV (reference sequence). This CDR3 has 14 amino acids. Each subset's genomic DNA was split evenly across several immunoSEQ plates. Using about 190 ng DNA, 30,000 or so T cell genomes, the sorted-subset replicate PCRs were run. TCRdb's copy holds only in-frame clones and misses some; the assay was immunoSEQ multiplex PCR. The sample gives 550,000 to 600,000 clones, 98% of which show up once; roughly 0.29% is in the top ten.

The source of this sequence is a man younger than 45 in good health. The sequenced sample was naive CD8+ T cells sorted from blood. The chain recombines TRBV27 with TRBJ1-5, with D hard to call. The CDR3 spells CASSLSVEFQPQHF. CDR3 coding DNA: TGTGCCAGCAGTTTATCGGTGGAATTCCAGCCCCAGCATTTT.